This T cell receptor (beta chain) was identified in a study of identical twins (dated by TCRdb to about 2016). For the study in its entirety: To test whether fetal clonotypes persist, the study used deep sequencing on TCR alpha and beta repertoires from monozygotic twins, unrelated adults of various ages, and cord blood. To rule out contamination, replicate twin experiments were performed at different times with different library preparation protocols. Overall study outcomes, separate from this receptor: In monozygotic twins, recombination models systematically underestimated out-of-frame TCR alpha sharing, but the models matched the sharing seen between unrelated individuals. Zero-insertion analyses could be partly confounded by invariant T cells such as MAIT and iNKT, although diverse VJ usage argued against such confounding for most clonotypes. Fewer insertions were carried by abundant cord blood beta clonotypes, a similar but weaker trend appeared in young adult naive repertoires, and no such trend appeared in memory repertoires. Out-of-frame TCR alpha sequences shared between twins showed an excess of low generation-probability sequences compared with coincidental sharing between unrelated individuals. Conclusions relied on cross-sectional statistical analysis, since the same donors could not be followed over many years. The excess sharing between twins in beta out-of-frame sequences was weaker because fewer shared sequences reduced the signal-to-noise ratio.

The germline V gene encodes CDR1 SEHNR and CDR2 FQNEAQ (reference sequence). The cysteine opens and the phenylalanine closes a CDR3 of 11 amino acids. Solely the CDR3 DNA is kept, with 33 bases framed from the first base. The germline ends are 7 bases apart after V is trimmed by 5 bases and J by 8 bases. On this clonotype: Its antigen specificity is not known. Base qualities are not recorded, but no much larger clone differs from it by a single base.

Receptor libraries were prepared by 5' RACE. TCRdb shows the sequencer as Illumina HiSeq 2000. A universal primer binding site was added through template switching, and the final cDNA carried a unique molecular identifier so that TCR cDNA molecules could be counted accurately. First-strand cDNA for TCR alpha and beta chains was synthesized from specific primers in the conserved constant-segment region. Each cDNA library was double barcoded, with a SMART-Mk sample barcode plus Illumina barcodes, to control for contamination. TruSeq adapter sequences and Illumina sample barcodes were added in two successive PCR steps. The TCR alpha and beta cDNA libraries were sequenced on the Illumina HiSeq platform using custom primers. The paper's processing steps were these. MiGEC was used to process raw reads and extract unique molecular identifiers, and MiXCR was used to find CDR3 positions. For each individual, recombination models were inferred using an EM algorithm with the repgenHMM and IGoR tools. The tcR package in R was used for shared clonotype analysis, with sharing normalized by the product of cloneset sizes. Out-of-frame nonproductive sequences were analyzed to study raw recombination free of thymic and clonal selection effects. Through fastp at Q25 and MiXCR, TCRdb rebuilt clones from the public reads, retaining in-frame beta chains. Rows matching on CDR3 protein sequence are summarized as one entry with the most common DNA and genes. For this entry, the V and J calls and clone size follow TCRdb and not the study's own pipeline. This sample holds 550,000 to 800,000 distinct CDR3 sequences; under 8.5% were observed only once. In total, the top ten clones hold around 1.6% of the sample.

All donors were healthy Caucasians. Three pairs of female monozygotic twins, all aged about 18 to 29 years, were included in the twin cohort. RNA for TCR libraries was isolated from peripheral blood mononuclear cells. These sequences were also reported in another study, on yellow fever vaccine responses in identical twins. Per that second paper: The authors reported that the T cell response to vaccination in identical twins appeared partly convergent and partly personalized. The study precisely tracked vaccine-responding T cell clones in identical twins.

Sequencing was carried out using PBMCs. The clonotype was recovered from a woman under 30 in good health. The rearranged segments are TRBV7-9 and TRBJ2-1, with no confidently assigned D gene. The CDR3 reads CASSPTHEQFF. The DNA is as follows: TGTGCCAGCAGCCCCACACATGAGCAGTTCTTC.